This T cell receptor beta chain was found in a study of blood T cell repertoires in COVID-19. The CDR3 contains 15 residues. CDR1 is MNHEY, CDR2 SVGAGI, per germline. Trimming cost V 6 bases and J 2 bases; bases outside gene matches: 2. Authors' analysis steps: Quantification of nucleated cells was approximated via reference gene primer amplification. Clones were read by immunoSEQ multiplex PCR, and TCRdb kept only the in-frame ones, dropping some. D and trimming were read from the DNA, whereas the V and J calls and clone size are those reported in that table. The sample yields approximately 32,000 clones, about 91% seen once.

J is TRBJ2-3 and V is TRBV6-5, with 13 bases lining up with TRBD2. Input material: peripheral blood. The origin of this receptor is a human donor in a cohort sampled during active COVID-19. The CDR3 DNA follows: TGTGCCAGCAGGGGGACTAGCGGGGTCACAGATACGCAGTATTTT. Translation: CASRGTSGVTDTQYF.